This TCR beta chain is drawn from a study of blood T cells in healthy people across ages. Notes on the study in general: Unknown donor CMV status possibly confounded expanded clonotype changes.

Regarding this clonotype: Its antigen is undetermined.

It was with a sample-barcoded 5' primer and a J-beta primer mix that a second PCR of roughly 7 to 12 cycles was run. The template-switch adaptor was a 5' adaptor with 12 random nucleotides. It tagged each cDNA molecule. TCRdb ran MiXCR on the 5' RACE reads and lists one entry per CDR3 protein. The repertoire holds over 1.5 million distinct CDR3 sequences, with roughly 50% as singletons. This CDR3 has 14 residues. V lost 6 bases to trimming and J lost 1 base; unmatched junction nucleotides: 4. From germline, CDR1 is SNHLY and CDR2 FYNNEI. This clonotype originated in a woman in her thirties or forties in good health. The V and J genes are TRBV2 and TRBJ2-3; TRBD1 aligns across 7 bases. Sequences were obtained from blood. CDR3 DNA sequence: TGTGCCAGCAGATCCCAGGGGGGCACAGATACGCAGTATTTT. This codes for CASRSQGGTDTQYF.